This T cell receptor (beta chain) appears in the sequencing data of a study of radiation and T cells in renal cell carcinoma. Indicated time point: baseline pretreatment blood. Stated treatment: 15 Gy SBRT to primary tumor, nephrectomy 4 weeks later. Blood was sampled at baseline, 2 weeks and 4 weeks after SBRT. Germline assignment: CDR1 SGHNT and CDR2 YYREEE (reference sequence). The V end lost 0 bases, the J end lost 2 bases, and 6 bases lay between the germline ends. The CDR3 totals 14 residues. The repertoire was sequenced with immunoSEQ multiplex PCR; TCRdb's copy has only in-frame clones and lacks some. The sample has about 130,000 clones, around nine tenths seen once.

This sequence joins TRBV5-4 and TRBJ2-1; D uncertain. The source of this sequence is a woman aged 45-65 years with renal cell carcinoma. This sample comprised blood, obtained from a patient whose treatment included radiotherapy and nephrectomy. CDR3 sequence reads: CASSLGIAYNEQFF. For the CDR3, the DNA is TGTGCCAGCAGCTTGGGTATCGCCTACAATGAGCAGTTCTTC.